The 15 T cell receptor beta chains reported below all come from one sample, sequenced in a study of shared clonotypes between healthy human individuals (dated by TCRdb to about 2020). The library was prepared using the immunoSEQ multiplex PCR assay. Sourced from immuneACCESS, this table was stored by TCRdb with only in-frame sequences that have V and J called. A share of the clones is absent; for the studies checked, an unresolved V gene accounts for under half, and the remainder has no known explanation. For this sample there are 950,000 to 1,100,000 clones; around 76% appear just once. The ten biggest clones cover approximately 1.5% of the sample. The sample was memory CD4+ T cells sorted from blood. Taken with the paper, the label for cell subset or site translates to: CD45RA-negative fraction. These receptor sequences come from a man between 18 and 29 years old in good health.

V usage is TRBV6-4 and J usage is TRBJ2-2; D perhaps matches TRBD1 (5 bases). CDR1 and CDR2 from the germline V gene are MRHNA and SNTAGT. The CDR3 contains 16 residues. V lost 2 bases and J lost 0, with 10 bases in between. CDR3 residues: CASSDIHRTNTGELFF. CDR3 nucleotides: TGTGCCAGCAGTGACATCCACAGGACGAACACCGGGGAGCTGTTTTTT.

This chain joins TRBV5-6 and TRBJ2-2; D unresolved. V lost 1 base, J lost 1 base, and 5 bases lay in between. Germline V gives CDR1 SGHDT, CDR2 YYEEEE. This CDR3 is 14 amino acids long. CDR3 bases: TGTGCCAGCAGCTTGAAAGGGAACACCGGGGAGCTGTTTTTT. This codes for CASSLKGNTGELFF.

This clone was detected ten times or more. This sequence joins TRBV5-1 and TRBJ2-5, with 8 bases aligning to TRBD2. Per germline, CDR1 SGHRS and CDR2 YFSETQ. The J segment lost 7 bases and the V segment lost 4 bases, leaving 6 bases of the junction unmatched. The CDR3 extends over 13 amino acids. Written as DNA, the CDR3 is TGCGCCAGCAGCCCCGGGAGGGACGGGACCCAGTACTTC. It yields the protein CASSPGRDGTQYF.

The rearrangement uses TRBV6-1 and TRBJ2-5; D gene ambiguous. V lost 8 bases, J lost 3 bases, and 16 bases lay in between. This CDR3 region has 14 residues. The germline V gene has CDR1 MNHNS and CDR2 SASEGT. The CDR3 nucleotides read TGTGCCAGCCATCCCTCGGCGTTGGAAGAGACCCAGTACTTC. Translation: CASHPSALEETQYF.

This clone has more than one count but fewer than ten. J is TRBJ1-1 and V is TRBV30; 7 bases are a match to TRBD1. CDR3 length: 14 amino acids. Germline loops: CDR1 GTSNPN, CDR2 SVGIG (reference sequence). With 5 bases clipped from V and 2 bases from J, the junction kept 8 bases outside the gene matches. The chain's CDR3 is CAWAPGQRNTEAFF. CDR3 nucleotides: TGTGCCTGGGCCCCGGGACAGCGCAACACTGAAGCTTTCTTT.

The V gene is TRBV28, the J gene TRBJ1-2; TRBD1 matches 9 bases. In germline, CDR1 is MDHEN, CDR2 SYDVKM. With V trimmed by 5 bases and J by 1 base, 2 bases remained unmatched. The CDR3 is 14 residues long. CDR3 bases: TGTGCCAGCAGTCCGGACAGGGGTAACTATGGCTACACCTTC. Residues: CASSPDRGNYGYTF.

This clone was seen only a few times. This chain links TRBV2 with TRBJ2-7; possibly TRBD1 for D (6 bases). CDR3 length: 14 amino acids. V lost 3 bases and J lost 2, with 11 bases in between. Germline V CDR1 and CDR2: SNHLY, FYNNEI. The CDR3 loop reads CASSDQGPPYEQYF. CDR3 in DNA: TGTGCCAGCAGTGACCAGGGGCCCCCCTACGAGCAGTACTTC.

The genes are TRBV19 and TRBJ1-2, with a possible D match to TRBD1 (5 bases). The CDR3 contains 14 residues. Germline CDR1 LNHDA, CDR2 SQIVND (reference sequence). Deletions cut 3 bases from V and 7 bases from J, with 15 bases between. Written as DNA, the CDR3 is TGTGCCAGTAGTATTGGGGCCGAAGGAAGTGGCTACACCTTC. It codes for CASSIGAEGSGYTF.

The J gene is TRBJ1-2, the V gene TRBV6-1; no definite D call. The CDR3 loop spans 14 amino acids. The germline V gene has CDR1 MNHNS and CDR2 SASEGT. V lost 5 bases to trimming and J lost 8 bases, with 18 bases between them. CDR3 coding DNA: TGTGCCAGCAGTCCCCGAGGCCCCGCGGGCGGCTACACCTTC. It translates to CASSPRGPAGGYTF.

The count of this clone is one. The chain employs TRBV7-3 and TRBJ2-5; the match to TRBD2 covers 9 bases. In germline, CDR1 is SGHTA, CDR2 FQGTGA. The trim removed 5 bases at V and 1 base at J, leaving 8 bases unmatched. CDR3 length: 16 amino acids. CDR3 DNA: TGTGCCAGCAGCCGCGGCCGCGGGGGGGGCCAAGAGACCCAGTACTTC. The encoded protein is CASSRGRGGGQETQYF.

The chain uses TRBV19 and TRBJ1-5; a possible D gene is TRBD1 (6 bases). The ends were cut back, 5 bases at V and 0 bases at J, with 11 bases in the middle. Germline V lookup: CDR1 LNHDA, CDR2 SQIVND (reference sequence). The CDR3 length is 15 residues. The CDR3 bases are TGTGCCAGTAGTGTACAGGGAGTTAGCAATCAGCCCCAGCATTTT. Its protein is CASSVQGVSNQPQHF.

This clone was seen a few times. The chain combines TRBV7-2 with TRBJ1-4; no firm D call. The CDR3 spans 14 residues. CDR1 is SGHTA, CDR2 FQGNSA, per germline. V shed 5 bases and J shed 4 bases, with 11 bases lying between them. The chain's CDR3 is CASSRDGYNEKLFF. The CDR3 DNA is TGTGCCAGCAGCCGAGACGGTTATAATGAAAAACTGTTTTTT.

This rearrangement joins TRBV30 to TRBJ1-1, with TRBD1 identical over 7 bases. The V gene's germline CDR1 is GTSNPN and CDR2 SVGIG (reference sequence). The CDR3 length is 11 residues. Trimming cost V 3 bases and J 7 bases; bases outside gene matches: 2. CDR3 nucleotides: TGTGCCTGGAGATCAGGGGGTGAAGCTTTCTTT. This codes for CAWRSGGEAFF.

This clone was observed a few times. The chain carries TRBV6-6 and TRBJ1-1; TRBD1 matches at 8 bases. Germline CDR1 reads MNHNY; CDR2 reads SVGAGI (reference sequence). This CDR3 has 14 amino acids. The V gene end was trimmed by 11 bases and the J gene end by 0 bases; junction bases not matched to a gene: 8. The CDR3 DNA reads TGTGCCTCAGGGGGCGCGGGGGTGAACACTGAAGCTTTCTTT. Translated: CASGGAGVNTEAFF.

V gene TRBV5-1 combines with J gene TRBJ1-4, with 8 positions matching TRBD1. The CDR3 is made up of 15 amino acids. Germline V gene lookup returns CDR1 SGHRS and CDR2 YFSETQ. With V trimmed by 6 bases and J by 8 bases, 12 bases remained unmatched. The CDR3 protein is CASNTTGGEKEKLFF. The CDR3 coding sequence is TGCGCCAGCAACACTACAGGGGGAGAAAAGGAAAAACTGTTTTTT.